This TCR beta chain was captured in a study of human T cells and chemical hapten exposure. Study as a whole: From small differences in pooled library volume came most of the variation in per-sample TCR yields.

Library preparation tagged each individual cDNA molecule with a unique molecular identifier. TCRdb used MiXCR to reprocess the reads, holding one entry per CDR3 protein. Of 120,000 or so distinct CDR3 sequences in the sample, approximately 9.3% were seen once. Before extraction, the whole blood was not fractionated, and total RNA was taken from it. As regards this clonotype: Its antigen remains unidentified.

General observations from the study: No shift was seen in TCRs above 1 in 1000 frequency with DPC sensitization.

The TCR was taken from a human donor in good health. Some clones in this sample may be carry-over from other donors' samples. The material sequenced was whole blood.

The CDR3 coding sequence is TGTGCCAGCAGTTCCTCAGGGTACACTGAAGCTTTCTTT. The encoded protein is CASSSSGYTEAFF. The chain recombines TRBV6-2 or TRBV6-3 with TRBJ1-1; tentatively, D is TRBD1 (5 bases). Germline CDR1 is MNHEY and CDR2 is SVGEGT. The CDR3 sequence is 13 residues long. V was pared by 4 bases and J by 3 bases, with 9 bases between.